The 9 T cell receptor beta chains in this list originate from one sample, sequenced in a study of molecular identifiers for immune sequencing clone quantification. TCRdb independently ran MiXCR on the PCR reads; one entry per CDR3 protein. This table holds hundreds of thousands of distinct CDR3 sequences, 25% found once. Sample: naive CD8+ T cells from blood, with Jurkat cell RNA spiked in. Documented subset: FACS-sorted CD8+CD4-CCR7+CD45RA+ naive T cells. Every receptor here comes from a human donor in good health. Some libraries in this study had Jurkat cell RNA spiked in.

This clonotype was picked up a small number of times. Just one base apart from a much larger clone, this may be a read error. The V gene is TRBV29-1, the J gene TRBJ2-7; either TRBD1 or TRBD2 may fit D (5 bases each). This CDR3 contains 11 residues. Germline V lookup: CDR1 SQVTM, CDR2 ANQGSEA. V was shortened by 3 bases and J by 7 bases, with 10 bases between the two germline ends. CDR3 bases: TGCAGCGTTGACTGTGAGGGGGAGCAGTACTTC. Translating it yields CSVDCEGEQYF.

At least ten counts were recorded for this clonotype. The chain uses TRBV5-1 and TRBJ1-1, with TRBD1 identical over 10 bases. V shed 0 bases and J 8 bases; nucleotides not matched to a gene: 1. This CDR3 is 13 amino acids long. Germline assignment: CDR1 SGHRS and CDR2 YFSETQ. The CDR3 sequence: CASSLGTGGEAFF. As DNA, the CDR3 is TGCGCCAGCAGCTTGGGGACAGGGGGGGAAGCTTTCTTT.

Notes on this clonotype: The germline gene is not matched at one end of the junction; a read error may be the cause. The chain couples TRBV19 to TRBJ1-5; D not certain. Germline CDR1 and CDR2: LNHDA and SQIVND (reference sequence). CDR3 size: 17 residues. CDR3 region: CASSIEAGRYSNQPHHF. The CDR3 nucleotides are TGTGCCAGTAGTATTGAGGCAGGCCGTTATAGCAATCAGCCCCATCATTTT. The variable domain in full, completed from reference TRBV19 and TRBJ1-5, reads DGGITQSPKYLFRKEGQNVTLSCEQNLNHDAMYWYRQDPGQGLRLIYYSQIVNDFQKGDIAEGYSVSREKKESFPLTVTSAQKNPTAFYLCASSIEAGRYSNQPHHFGDGTRLSIL.

With regard to this clonotype: This may stem from a read error, because a much larger clone lies one nucleotide away. This sequence joins TRBV15 and TRBJ2-4, with D unresolved. The V gene's germline CDR1 is LNHNV and CDR2 YYDKDF (reference sequence). CDR3 length: 16 amino acids. The ends were cut back, 5 bases at V and 0 bases at J, with 14 bases in the middle. This CDR3 is CATSRGRNLAKNIQYF. The CDR3 coding sequence is TGTGCCACCAGCCGCGGCAGAAATCTAGCCAAAAACATTCAGTACTTC.

In the case of this clonotype: Given a much more abundant clone one base away, this may be a read error. The chain couples TRBV12-3 or TRBV12-4 to TRBJ2-3; 9 positions agree with TRBD2. The CDR3 consists of 17 residues. As DNA, the CDR3 is TGTGCCAGCAGTTCAGGGCTTAGCGGGGGAAGCATAGATACGCAGTATTTT. Translation gives CASSSGLSGGSIDTQYF.

V usage is TRBV20-1 and J usage is TRBJ2-5; 7 nucleotides match TRBD2. The V segment lost 2 bases and the J segment 5 bases; nucleotides outside the gene matches: 14. Germline assignment: CDR1 DFQATT and CDR2 SNEGSKA (reference sequence). This CDR3 has 16 residues. CDR3: CSARWERGQHGETQYF. In DNA, the CDR3 is TGCAGTGCTAGATGGGAGCGGGGCCAACATGGGGAGACCCAGTACTTC.

Turning to this clonotype: This may be a read error, as it is one base from a much larger clone. This chain joins TRBV28 and TRBJ1-1, with no clear D. The CDR3 covers 18 residues. Germline lookup yields CDR1 MDHEN and CDR2 SYDVKM. The CDR3 DNA sequence: TGTGTCAGCAGTTTCGGGGTCGTCGTGAGCGAGAGGAACACTGAAGCTTTCTTT. It is translated as CVSSFGVVVSERNTEAFF.

This clonotype was detected ten times or more. The chain recombines TRBV20-1 with TRBJ2-3, with D hard to call. V lost 0 bases, J lost 4 bases, and 5 bases lay in between. This CDR3 has 12 residues. Germline CDR1 and CDR2: DFQATT and SNEGSKA (reference sequence). The CDR3 protein is CSARDDADTQYF. The CDR3 nucleotides are TGCAGTGCTAGAGATGATGCAGATACGCAGTATTTT.

As regards this clonotype: This may come from a read error, since a much larger clone is one base off. This chain connects TRBV20-1 to TRBJ2-7; D not resolved. The CDR3 totals 15 residues. Germline CDR1 is DFQATT and CDR2 is SNEGSKA (reference sequence). CDR3 bases: TGCAGTGCTAGGCCCGCCGAGGCACTCTCCTACGAGCATTACTTC. Translated: CSARPAEALSYEHYF.